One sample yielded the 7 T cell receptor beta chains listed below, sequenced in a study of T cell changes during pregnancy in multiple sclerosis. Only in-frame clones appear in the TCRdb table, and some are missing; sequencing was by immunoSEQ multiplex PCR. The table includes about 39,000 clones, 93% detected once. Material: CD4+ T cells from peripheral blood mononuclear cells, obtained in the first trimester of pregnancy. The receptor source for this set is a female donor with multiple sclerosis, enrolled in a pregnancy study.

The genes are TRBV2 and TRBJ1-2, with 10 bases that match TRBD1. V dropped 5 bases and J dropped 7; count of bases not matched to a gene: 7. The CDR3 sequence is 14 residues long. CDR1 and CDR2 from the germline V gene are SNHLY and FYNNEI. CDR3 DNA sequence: TGTGCCAGCAGTTCGACAGGGGGCATCAGTGGCTACACCTTC. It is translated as CASSSTGGISGYTF.

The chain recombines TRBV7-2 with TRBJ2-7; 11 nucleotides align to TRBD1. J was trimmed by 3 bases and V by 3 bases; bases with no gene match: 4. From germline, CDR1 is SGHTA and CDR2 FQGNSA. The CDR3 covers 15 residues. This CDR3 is CASSFDGTGGYEQYF. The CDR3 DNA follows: TGTGCCAGCAGCTTTGACGGGACAGGGGGCTACGAGCAGTACTTC.

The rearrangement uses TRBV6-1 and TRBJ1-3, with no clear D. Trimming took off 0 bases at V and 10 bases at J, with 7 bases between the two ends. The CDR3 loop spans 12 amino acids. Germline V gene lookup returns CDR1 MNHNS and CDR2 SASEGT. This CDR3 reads CASSEAGWTIYF. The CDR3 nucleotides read TGTGCCAGCAGTGAAGCCGGTTGGACCATATATTTT.

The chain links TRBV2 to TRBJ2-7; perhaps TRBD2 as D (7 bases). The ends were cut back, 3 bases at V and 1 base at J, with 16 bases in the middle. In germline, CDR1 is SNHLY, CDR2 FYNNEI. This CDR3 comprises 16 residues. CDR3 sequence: CASSDRVGGLSYEQYF. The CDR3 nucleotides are TGTGCCAGCAGTGATCGTGTAGGGGGACTATCCTACGAGCAGTACTTC.

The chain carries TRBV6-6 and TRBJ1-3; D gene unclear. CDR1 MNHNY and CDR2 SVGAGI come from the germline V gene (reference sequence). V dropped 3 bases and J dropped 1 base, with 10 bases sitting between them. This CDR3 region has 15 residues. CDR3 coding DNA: TGTGCCAGCAGTTATCTTCCTTTGTCTGGAAACACCATATATTTT. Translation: CASSYLPLSGNTIYF.

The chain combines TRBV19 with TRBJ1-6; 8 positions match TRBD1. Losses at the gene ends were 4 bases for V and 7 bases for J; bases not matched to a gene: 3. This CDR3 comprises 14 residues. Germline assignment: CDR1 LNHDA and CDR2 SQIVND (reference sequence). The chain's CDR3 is CASSTDRGNSPLHF. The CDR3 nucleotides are TGTGCCAGTAGTACCGACAGGGGAAATTCACCCCTCCACTTT.

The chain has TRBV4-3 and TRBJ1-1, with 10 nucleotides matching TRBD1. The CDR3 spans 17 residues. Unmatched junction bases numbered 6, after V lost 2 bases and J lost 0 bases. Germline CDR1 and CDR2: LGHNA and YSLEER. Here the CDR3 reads CASSQSDRGIMNTEAFF. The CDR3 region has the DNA TGCGCCAGCAGCCAATCGGACAGGGGGATAATGAACACTGAAGCTTTCTTT.